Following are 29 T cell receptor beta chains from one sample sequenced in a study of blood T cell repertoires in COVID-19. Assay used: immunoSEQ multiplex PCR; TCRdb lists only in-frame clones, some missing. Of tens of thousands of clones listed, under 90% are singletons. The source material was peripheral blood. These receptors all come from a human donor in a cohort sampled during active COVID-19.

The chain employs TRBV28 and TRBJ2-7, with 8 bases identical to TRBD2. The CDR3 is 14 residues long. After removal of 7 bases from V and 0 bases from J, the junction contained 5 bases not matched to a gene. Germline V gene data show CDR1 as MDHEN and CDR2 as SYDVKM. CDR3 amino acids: CASTRGGSSYEQYF. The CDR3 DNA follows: TGTGCCAGCACCCGGGGGGGAAGCTCCTACGAGCAGTACTTC.

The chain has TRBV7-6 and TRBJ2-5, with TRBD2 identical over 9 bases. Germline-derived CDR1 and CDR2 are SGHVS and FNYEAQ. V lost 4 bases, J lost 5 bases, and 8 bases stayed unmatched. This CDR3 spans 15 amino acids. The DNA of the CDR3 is TGTGCCAGCAGCTACCTTAGCGGGAGAGCTGAGACCCAGTACTTC. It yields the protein CASSYLSGRAETQYF.

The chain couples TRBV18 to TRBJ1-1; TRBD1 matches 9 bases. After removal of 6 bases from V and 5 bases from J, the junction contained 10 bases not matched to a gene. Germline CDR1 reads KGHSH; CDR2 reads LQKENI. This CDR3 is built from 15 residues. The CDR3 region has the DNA TGTGCCAGCTCGGCCGGGACAGGGCTGGTTACTGAAGCTTTCTTT. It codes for CASSAGTGLVTEAFF.

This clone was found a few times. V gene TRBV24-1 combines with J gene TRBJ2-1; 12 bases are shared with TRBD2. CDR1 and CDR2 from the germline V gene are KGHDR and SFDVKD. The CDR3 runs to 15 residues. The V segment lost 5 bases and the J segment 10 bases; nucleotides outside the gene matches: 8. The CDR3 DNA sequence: TGTGCCACCAGTGGTCAGGCTAGCGGGAGGGGGGAGCAGTTCTTC. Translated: CATSGQASGRGEQFF.

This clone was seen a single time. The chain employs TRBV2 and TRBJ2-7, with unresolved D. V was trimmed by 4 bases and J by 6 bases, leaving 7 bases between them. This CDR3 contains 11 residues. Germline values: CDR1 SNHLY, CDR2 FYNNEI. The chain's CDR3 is CASSATLEQYF. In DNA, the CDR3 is TGTGCCAGCAGTGCAACTCTCGAGCAGTACTTC.

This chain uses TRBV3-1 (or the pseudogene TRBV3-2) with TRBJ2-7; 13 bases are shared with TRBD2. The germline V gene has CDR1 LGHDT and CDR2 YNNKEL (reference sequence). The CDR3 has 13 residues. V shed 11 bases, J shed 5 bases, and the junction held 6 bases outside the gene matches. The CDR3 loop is CAAGTSGTHEQYF. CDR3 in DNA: TGTGCCGCAGGGACTAGCGGGACCCACGAGCAGTACTTC.

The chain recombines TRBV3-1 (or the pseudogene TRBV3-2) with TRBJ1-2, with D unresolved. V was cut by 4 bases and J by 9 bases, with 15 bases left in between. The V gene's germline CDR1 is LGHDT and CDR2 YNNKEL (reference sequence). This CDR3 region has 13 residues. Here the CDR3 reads CASSPPGSESYTF. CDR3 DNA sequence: TGTGCCAGCAGCCCTCCTGGATCGGAGAGCTACACCTTC.

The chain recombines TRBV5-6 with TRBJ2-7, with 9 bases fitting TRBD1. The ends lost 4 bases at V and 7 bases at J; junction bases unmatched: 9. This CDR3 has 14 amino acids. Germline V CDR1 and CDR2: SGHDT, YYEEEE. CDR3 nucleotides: TGTGCCAGCAGCCGGGACAGGGTTGGGTTAGAGCAGTACTTC. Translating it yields CASSRDRVGLEQYF.

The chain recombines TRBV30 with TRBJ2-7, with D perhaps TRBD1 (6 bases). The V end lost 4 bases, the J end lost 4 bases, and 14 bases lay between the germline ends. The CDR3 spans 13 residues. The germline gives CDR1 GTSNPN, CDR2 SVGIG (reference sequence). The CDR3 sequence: CAWTGAAGYEQYF. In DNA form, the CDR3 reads TGTGCCTGGACAGGGGCCGCTGGGTACGAGCAGTACTTC.

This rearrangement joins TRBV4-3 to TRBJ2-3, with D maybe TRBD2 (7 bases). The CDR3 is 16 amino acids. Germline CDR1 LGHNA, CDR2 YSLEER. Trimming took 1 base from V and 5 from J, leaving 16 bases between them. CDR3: CASSQVGRGRGDTQYF. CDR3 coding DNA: TGCGCCAGCAGCCAAGTGGGGCGGGGGCGAGGAGATACGCAGTATTTT.

The CDR3 here is CASSQAGRNTEAFF. DNA of the CDR3: TGTGCCAGTAGCCAGGCAGGGCGGAACACTGAAGCTTTCTTT. The chain employs TRBV19 and TRBJ1-1; D possibly corresponds to TRBD1 (5 bases). The CDR3 loop spans 14 amino acids. Per the germline V gene, CDR1 is LNHDA and CDR2 is SQIVND (reference sequence). V was trimmed by 6 bases and J by 1 base, leaving 12 bases between them. Looking up the rest from reference TRBV19 and TRBJ1-1 gives the full variable domain: DGGITQSPKYLFRKEGQNVTLSCEQNLNHDAMYWYRQDPGQGLRLIYYSQIVNDFQKGDIAEGYSVSREKKESFPLTVTSAQKNPTAFYLCASSQAGRNTEAFFGQGTRLTVV.

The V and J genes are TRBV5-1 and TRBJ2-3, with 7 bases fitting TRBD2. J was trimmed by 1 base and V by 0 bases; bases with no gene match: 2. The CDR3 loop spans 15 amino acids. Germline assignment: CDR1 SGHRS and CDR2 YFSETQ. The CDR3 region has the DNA TGCGCCAGCAGCTTGGTAACTAGCGGCACAGATACGCAGTATTTT. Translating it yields CASSLVTSGTDTQYF.

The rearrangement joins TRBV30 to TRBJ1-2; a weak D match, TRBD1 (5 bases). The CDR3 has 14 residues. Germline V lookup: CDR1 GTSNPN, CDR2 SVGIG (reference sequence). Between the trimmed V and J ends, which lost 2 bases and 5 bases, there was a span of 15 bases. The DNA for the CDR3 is TGTGCCTGGAGTCTCCTAGGGGTGGGTTATGGCTACACCTTC. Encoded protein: CAWSLLGVGYGYTF.

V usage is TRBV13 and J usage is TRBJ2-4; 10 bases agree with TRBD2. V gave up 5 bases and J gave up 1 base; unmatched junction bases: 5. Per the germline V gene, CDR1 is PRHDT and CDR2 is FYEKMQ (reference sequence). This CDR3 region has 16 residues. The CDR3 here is CASSPSLAGAKNIQYF. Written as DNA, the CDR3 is TGTGCCAGCAGCCCCTCACTAGCGGGGGCCAAAAACATTCAGTACTTC.

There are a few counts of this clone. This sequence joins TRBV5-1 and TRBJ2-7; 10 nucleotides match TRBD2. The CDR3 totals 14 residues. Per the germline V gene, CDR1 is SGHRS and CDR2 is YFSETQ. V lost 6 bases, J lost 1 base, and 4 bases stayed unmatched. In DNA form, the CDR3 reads TGCGCCAGCAAACCGGGACTAGCGTCCTACGAGCAGTACTTC. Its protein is CASKPGLASYEQYF.

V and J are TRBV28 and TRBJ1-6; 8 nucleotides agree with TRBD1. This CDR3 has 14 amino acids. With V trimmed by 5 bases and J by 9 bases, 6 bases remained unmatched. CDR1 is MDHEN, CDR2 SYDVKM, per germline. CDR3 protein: CASSDSGGFSPLHF. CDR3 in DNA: TGTGCCAGCAGTGATTCAGGGGGCTTTTCACCCCTCCACTTT.

This CDR3 is CATSISGYRTDTQYF. CDR3 bases: TGTGCCACCAGCATTAGCGGGTACCGCACAGATACGCAGTATTTT. V gene TRBV15 combines with J gene TRBJ2-3; 7 bases fit TRBD2. Germline V gene lookup returns CDR1 LNHNV and CDR2 YYDKDF (reference sequence). This CDR3 spans 15 amino acids. Trimming removed 4 bases from V and 1 base from J; junction bases left unmatched: 5.

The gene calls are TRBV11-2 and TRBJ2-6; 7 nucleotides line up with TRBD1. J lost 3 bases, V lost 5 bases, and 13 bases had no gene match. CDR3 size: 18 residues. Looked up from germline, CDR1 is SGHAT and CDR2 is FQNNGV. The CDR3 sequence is CASSLRQGGSNGANVLTF. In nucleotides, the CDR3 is TGTGCCAGCAGCCTAAGGCAAGGGGGCTCAAATGGGGCCAACGTCCTGACTTTC.

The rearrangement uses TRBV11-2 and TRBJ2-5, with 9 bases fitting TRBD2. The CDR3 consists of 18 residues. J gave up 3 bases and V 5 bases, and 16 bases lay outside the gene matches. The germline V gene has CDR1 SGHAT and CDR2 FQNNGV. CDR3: CASSQLLAGVRVKETQYF. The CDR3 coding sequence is TGTGCCAGCAGCCAATTATTAGCGGGAGTTAGGGTTAAAGAGACCCAGTACTTC.

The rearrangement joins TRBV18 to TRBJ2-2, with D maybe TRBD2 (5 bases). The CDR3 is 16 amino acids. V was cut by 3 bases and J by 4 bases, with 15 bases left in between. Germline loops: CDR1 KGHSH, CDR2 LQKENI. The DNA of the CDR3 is TGTGCCAGCTCACCGGAGCGAGGGTTACCCACCGGGGAGCTGTTTTTT. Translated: CASSPERGLPTGELFF.

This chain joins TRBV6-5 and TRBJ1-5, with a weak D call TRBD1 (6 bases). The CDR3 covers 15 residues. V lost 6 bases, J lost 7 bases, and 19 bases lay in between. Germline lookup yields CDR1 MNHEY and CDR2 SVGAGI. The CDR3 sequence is CASSRTTGMGQPQHF. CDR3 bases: TGTGCCAGCAGCCGAACTACAGGGATGGGACAGCCCCAGCATTTT.

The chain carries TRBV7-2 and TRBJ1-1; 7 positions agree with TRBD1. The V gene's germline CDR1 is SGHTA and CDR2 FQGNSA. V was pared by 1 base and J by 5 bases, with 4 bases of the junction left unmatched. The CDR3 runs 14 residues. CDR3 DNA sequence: TGTGCCAGCAGCTTAGGAGGGGGCTTGACTGAAGCTTTCTTT. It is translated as CASSLGGGLTEAFF.

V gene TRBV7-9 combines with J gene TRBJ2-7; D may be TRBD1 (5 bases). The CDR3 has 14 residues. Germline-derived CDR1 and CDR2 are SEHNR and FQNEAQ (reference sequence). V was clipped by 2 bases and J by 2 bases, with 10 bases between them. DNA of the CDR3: TGTGCCAGCAGCTTACCAGGGCAGACCTACGAGCAGTACTTC. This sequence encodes CASSLPGQTYEQYF.

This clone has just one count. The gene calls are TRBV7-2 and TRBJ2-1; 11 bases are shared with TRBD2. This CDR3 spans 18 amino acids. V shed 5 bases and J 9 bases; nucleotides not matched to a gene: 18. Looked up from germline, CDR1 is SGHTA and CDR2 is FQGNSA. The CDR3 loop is CASSPAPWTLAGAGEQFF. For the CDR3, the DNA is TGTGCCAGCAGCCCCGCTCCCTGGACACTAGCGGGGGCGGGTGAGCAGTTCTTC.

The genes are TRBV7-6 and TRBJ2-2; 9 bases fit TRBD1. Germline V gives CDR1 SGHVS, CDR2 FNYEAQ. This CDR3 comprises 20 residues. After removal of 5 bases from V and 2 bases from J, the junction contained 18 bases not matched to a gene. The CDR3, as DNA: TGTGCCAGCAGCCCCCGACAGGGGGAGGTTTGGCGGCCCAACACCGGGGAGCTGTTTTTT. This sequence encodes CASSPRQGEVWRPNTGELFF.

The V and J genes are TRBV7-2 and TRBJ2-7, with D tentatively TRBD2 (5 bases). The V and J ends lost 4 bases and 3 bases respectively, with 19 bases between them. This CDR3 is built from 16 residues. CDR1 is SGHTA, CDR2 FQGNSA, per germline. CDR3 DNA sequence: TGTGCCAGCAGCTACGGGGTAGAGGCGGGTTACTACGAGCAGTACTTC. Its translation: CASSYGVEAGYYEQYF.

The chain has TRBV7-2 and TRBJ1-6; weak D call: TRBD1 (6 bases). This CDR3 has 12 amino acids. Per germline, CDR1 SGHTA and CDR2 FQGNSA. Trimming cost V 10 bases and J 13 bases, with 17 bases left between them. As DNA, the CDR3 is TGTGCCAAAGCAGGGGAAATGTCGCCCCTCCACTTT. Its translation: CAKAGEMSPLHF. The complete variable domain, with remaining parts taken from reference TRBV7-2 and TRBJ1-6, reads GAGVSQSPSNKVTEKGKDVELRCDPISGHTALYWYRQSLGQGLEFLIYFQGNSAPDKSGLPSDRFSAERTGGSVSTLTIQRTQQEDSAVYLCAKAGEMSPLHFGNGTRLTVT.

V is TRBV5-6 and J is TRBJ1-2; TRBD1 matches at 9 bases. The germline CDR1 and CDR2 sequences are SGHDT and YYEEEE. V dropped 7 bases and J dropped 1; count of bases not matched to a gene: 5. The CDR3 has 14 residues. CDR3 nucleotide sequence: TGTGCCAGCGGCCGGGACAGGGTTAACTATGGCTACACCTTC. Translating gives CASGRDRVNYGYTF.

CDR3 DNA: TGTGCCAGCAGCCAAGAGTGGGGCGAATCCTACGAGCAGTACTTC. This codes for CASSQEWGESYEQYF. This chain connects TRBV4-2 to TRBJ2-7; weak D call: TRBD1 (5 bases). Germline-derived CDR1 and CDR2 are LGHNA and YNFKEQ. V was trimmed by 0 bases and J by 1 base, leaving 10 bases between them. CDR3 size: 15 residues.